The 25 T cell receptor beta chains reported below all come from one sample, sequenced in a study of T cell repertoires in cytomegalovirus infection. Via MiXCR, TCRdb re-called the reads, giving one row per CDR3 protein. Found here are about 770,000 distinct CDR3 sequences, almost 30% of them singletons; the top ten hold around 13%. What these receptors recognize is not known. The specimen comprised cultured CD8+ T cells from PBMCs, sampled from culture after CMV antigen stimulation. The receptors stem from a human donor in good health (CMV status not recorded). Some clones in this sample may be carry-over from other donors' samples.

This clonotype was picked up a small number of times. The CDR3: CASSAGDRVYEQYF. In nucleotides, the CDR3 is TGTGCCAGCAGCGCCGGGGACAGGGTATACGAGCAGTACTTC. This chain joins TRBV27 and TRBJ2-7; 9 positions agree with TRBD1. Germline values: CDR1 MNHEY, CDR2 SMNVEV (reference sequence). V lost 6 bases to trimming and J lost 4 bases; unmatched junction nucleotides: 7. This CDR3 spans 14 amino acids.

CDR3 nucleotide sequence: TGTGCCAGCAGCTTAGGGGTCGGGAGTAAACGCACAGATACGCAGTATTTT. Protein product: CASSLGVGSKRTDTQYF. The chain has TRBV11-1 and TRBJ2-3; D might be TRBD2 (6 bases). Trimming removed 1 base at V and 1 base at J, with 15 bases between. The CDR3 loop spans 17 amino acids. Germline CDR1 and CDR2: SGHAT and FQDESV (reference sequence). Looking up the rest from reference TRBV11-1 and TRBJ2-3 gives the full variable domain: EAEVAQSPRYKITEKSQAVAFWCDPISGHATLYWYRQILGQGPELLVQFQDESVVDDSQLPKDRFSAERLKGVDSTLKIQPAELGDSAMYLCASSLGVGSKRTDTQYFGPGTRLTVL.

This clonotype turned up a few times. This rearrangement joins TRBV6-6 to TRBJ1-2; possibly TRBD1 for D (6 bases). CDR3 length equals 14 residues. CDR1 is MNHNY, CDR2 SVGAGI, per germline (reference sequence). The V end lost 0 bases, the J end lost 7 bases, and 12 bases lay between the germline ends. CDR3 loop: CASSYSSGAGGYTF. CDR3 sequence (DNA): TGTGCCAGCAGTTACTCCTCAGGGGCGGGTGGCTACACCTTC.

CDR3 residues: CASSQDGGEAYNEQFF. CDR3 nucleotides: TGCGCCAGCAGCCAAGACGGGGGGGAGGCCTACAATGAGCAGTTCTTC. The chain has TRBV4-1 and TRBJ2-1, with 8 bases identical to TRBD2. Germline values: CDR1 MGHRA, CDR2 YSYEKL. The CDR3 consists of 16 residues. With V trimmed by 0 bases and J by 2 bases, 3 bases remained unmatched.

The V call is TRBV24-1, the J call TRBJ2-2, with D perhaps being TRBD1 or TRBD2 (5 bases each). Germline lookup yields CDR1 KGHDR and CDR2 SFDVKD. The V end lost 9 bases, the J end lost 4 bases, and 23 bases lay between the germline ends. This CDR3 comprises 17 residues. The CDR3 DNA follows: TGTGCCACCGTAGACAACCCGGTGGGACCGTTCACCGGGGAGCTGTTTTTT. This translates into CATVDNPVGPFTGELFF.

The sample holds many counts of this clonotype. The rearrangement joins TRBV7-8 to TRBJ1-2, with 9 positions matching TRBD1. This CDR3 is 17 amino acids long. Looked up from germline, CDR1 is SGHVS and CDR2 is FQNEAQ. V lost 6 bases and J lost 1; bases outside the gene matches: 12. CDR3: CASSSRDRALFNYGYTF. The CDR3 bases are TGTGCCAGCAGTTCCAGGGACAGGGCATTATTTAACTATGGCTACACCTTC.

V gene TRBV27 combines with J gene TRBJ2-1; 7 bases are shared with TRBD2. The germline CDR1 and CDR2 sequences are MNHEY and SMNVEV (reference sequence). The V and J ends lost 0 bases and 5 bases, in that order; junction bases with no gene match: 7. This CDR3 is built from 16 residues. The CDR3: CASSLSLAGEDNEQFF. CDR3 sequence (DNA): TGTGCCAGCAGTTTATCACTGGCGGGGGAAGACAATGAGCAGTTCTTC.

The V and J genes are TRBV24-1 and TRBJ2-5; TRBD1 agrees at 11 bases. J gave up 1 base and V 2 bases, and 5 bases lay outside the gene matches. Germline V lookup: CDR1 KGHDR, CDR2 SFDVKD. The CDR3 extends over 17 amino acids. The CDR3 nucleotides read TGTGCCACCAGTGATTCAAGGGGGACAGGGGGCCAAGAGACCCAGTACTTC. This sequence encodes CATSDSRGTGGQETQYF.

This clonotype was recorded many times. This rearrangement joins TRBV7-8 to TRBJ1-5; maybe TRBD1 (6 bases). CDR1 SGHVS and CDR2 FQNEAQ come from the germline V gene. V dropped 1 base and J dropped 7 bases, with 17 bases sitting between them. This CDR3 has 16 amino acids. Written as DNA, the CDR3 is TGTGCCAGCAGCTTAGTGCCCCTCTCAGGGGTCCAGCCCCAGCATTTT. Protein: CASSLVPLSGVQPQHF.

The chain couples TRBV4-2 to TRBJ2-5; 10 nucleotides line up with TRBD2. The ends lost 5 bases at V and 4 bases at J; junction bases unmatched: 10. Germline V gene sequence: CDR1 LGHNA, CDR2 YNFKEQ. The CDR3 covers 16 residues. The CDR3 is CASSVGERGGLETQYF. The CDR3 nucleotides are TGTGCCAGCAGCGTTGGAGAGCGGGGGGGCCTAGAGACCCAGTACTTC.

This clonotype was counted a few times. V usage is TRBV28 and J usage is TRBJ2-7; a possible D gene is TRBD1 (5 bases). Germline V gene sequence: CDR1 MDHEN, CDR2 SYDVKM. CDR3 size: 14 residues. The V end lost 4 bases, the J end lost 0 bases, and 10 bases lay between the germline ends. This CDR3 reads CASSSTGYSYEQYV. The CDR3 DNA is TGTGCCAGCAGTTCAACAGGTTACTCCTACGAGCAGTACGTC.

This clonotype was seen more than once but under ten times. The V gene is TRBV20-1, the J gene TRBJ2-2; D ambiguous. Trimming stripped 0 bases from V and 3 bases from J, with 17 bases between. Germline V gene sequence: CDR1 DFQATT, CDR2 SNEGSKA (reference sequence). This CDR3 is built from 17 residues. The CDR3 here is CSAREGRPKMDTGELFF. The CDR3 region has the DNA TGCAGTGCTAGAGAGGGCAGGCCTAAGATGGACACCGGGGAGCTGTTTTTT.

The chain has TRBV6-2 or TRBV6-3 and TRBJ2-7; 9 bases fit TRBD2. Germline V gene lookup returns CDR1 MNHEY and CDR2 SVGEGT. The CDR3 covers 15 residues. J gave up 0 bases and V 6 bases, and 6 bases lay outside the gene matches. The CDR3 sequence is CASSTSGGSSYEQYF. Here the CDR3 DNA reads TGTGCCAGCAGCACCAGCGGGGGGAGCTCCTACGAGCAGTACTTC.

In this sample, this clonotype turned up a few times. The V and J genes are TRBV27 and TRBJ1-2; weak D call: TRBD1 (6 bases). Germline values: CDR1 MNHEY, CDR2 SMNVEV (reference sequence). The CDR3 contains 13 residues. Trimming removed 4 bases at V and 10 bases at J, with 16 bases between. CDR3 sequence reads: CASSWRGGADYTF. In DNA form, the CDR3 reads TGTGCCAGCAGTTGGCGGGGGGGCGCAGACTACACCTTC.

The chain has TRBV2 and TRBJ1-1; D is ambiguous. This CDR3 has 14 residues. CDR1 SNHLY and CDR2 FYNNEI come from the germline V gene. V gave up 4 bases and J gave up 4 bases, with 13 bases separating them. CDR3 loop: CASSARTFPTEAFF. CDR3 coding DNA: TGTGCCAGCAGTGCTCGAACCTTTCCCACTGAAGCTTTCTTT.

The J gene is TRBJ2-5, the V gene TRBV4-3, with TRBD2 matching 7 bases. CDR3 length: 15 amino acids. The germline V gene encodes CDR1 LGHNA and CDR2 YSLEER. V trimming: 2 bases; J trimming: 3 bases; junction bases outside the gene matches: 6. For the CDR3, the DNA is TGCGCCAGCAGCCAACACGACGCGGGGGAAGAGACCCAGTACTTC. Translating it yields CASSQHDAGEETQYF.

The chain combines TRBV2 with TRBJ2-3; 10 bases are shared with TRBD1. The V segment lost 8 bases and the J segment 0 bases; nucleotides outside the gene matches: 8. The CDR3 is 16 amino acids. Germline lookup yields CDR1 SNHLY and CDR2 FYNNEI. The CDR3 protein is CASHRDRGFSTDTQYF. CDR3 nucleotide sequence: TGTGCCAGCCACCGGGACAGGGGCTTTAGCACAGATACGCAGTATTTT.

This clonotype was recorded at least ten times. The chain uses TRBV7-9 and TRBJ1-3, with D uncertain. The CDR3 is 15 amino acids. The ends were cut back, 5 bases at V and 0 bases at J, with 11 bases in the middle. Germline V gene lookup returns CDR1 SEHNR and CDR2 FQNEAQ (reference sequence). The CDR3 loop is CASSPRTGSGNTIYF. In DNA, the CDR3 is TGTGCCAGCAGCCCTAGGACGGGCTCTGGAAACACCATATATTTT.

The chain links TRBV6-1 to TRBJ2-1, with TRBD1 matching over 7 bases. CDR1 is MNHNS, CDR2 SASEGT, per germline. The CDR3 covers 12 residues. V lost 8 bases, J lost 2 bases, and 0 bases stayed unmatched. CDR3: CASGTAYNEQFF. The DNA of the CDR3 is TGTGCCAGCGGGACAGCCTACAATGAGCAGTTCTTC.

J is TRBJ1-5 and V is TRBV20-1; D perhaps matches TRBD1 (5 bases). This CDR3 is built from 16 residues. Germline V gene sequence: CDR1 DFQATT, CDR2 SNEGSKA (reference sequence). V shed 3 bases and J shed 5 bases, with 20 bases lying between them. The CDR3 here is CSASEAGRIGDQPQHF. CDR3 bases: TGCAGTGCTAGTGAGGCAGGGAGGATTGGGGATCAGCCCCAGCATTTT.

The V and J genes are TRBV6-1 and TRBJ1-6; no definite D call. The CDR3 has 15 amino acids. The V and J ends lost 3 bases and 3 bases respectively, with 9 bases between them. Germline V gene lookup returns CDR1 MNHNS and CDR2 SASEGT. The CDR3 bases are TGTGCCAGCAGTGACAGCTACTTCTATAATTCACCCCTCCACTTT. Residues: CASSDSYFYNSPLHF.

The V gene is TRBV7-8, the J gene TRBJ2-7; 9 bases align to TRBD1. Losses at the gene ends were 3 bases for V and 2 bases for J; bases not matched to a gene: 8. The CDR3 runs to 16 residues. The V gene's germline CDR1 is SGHVS and CDR2 FQNEAQ. The CDR3 region has the DNA TGTGCCAGCAGCTTTACTCCGGGACAGGGAGCCTACGAGCAGTACGTC. This codes for CASSFTPGQGAYEQYV.

This clonotype was found a few times. The V and J genes are TRBV7-9 and TRBJ1-1; 10 bases match TRBD1. The CDR3 sequence is 17 residues long. Trimming took 5 bases from V and 4 from J; bases not matched to a gene: 13. Germline V gene lookup returns CDR1 SEHNR and CDR2 FQNEAQ (reference sequence). This CDR3 is CASSPSSTGGMFTEAFF. The CDR3 nucleotides read TGTGCCAGCAGCCCCTCTTCGACAGGGGGCATGTTCACTGAAGCTTTCTTT.

This clonotype was picked up a small number of times. The chain joins TRBV6-2 or TRBV6-3 to TRBJ2-6; D remains unclear. Germline V gives CDR1 MNHEY, CDR2 SVGEGT. The CDR3 covers 21 residues. Trimming took off 2 bases at V and 4 bases at J, with 27 bases between the two ends. CDR3 bases: TGTGCCAGCAGTTACACCAGTGACATGCATTCCCCGTCGTTCGGGGCCAACGTCCTGACTTTC. It specifies CASSYTSDMHSPSFGANVLTF.

A few counts support this clonotype. This chain uses TRBV2 with TRBJ2-1, with D maybe TRBD1 (5 bases). This CDR3 comprises 12 residues. Per germline, CDR1 SNHLY and CDR2 FYNNEI. Trimming removed 0 bases from V and 8 bases from J, with 5 bases in between. CDR3 loop: CASSEATDEQFF. Written as DNA, the CDR3 is TGTGCCAGCAGTGAAGCGACAGATGAGCAGTTCTTC. The whole variable domain, remainder taken from reference TRBV2 and TRBJ2-1, is EPEVTQTPSHQVTQMGQEVILRCVPISNHLYFYWYRQILGQKVEFLVSFYNNEISEKSEIFDDQFSVERPDGSNFTLKIRSTKLEDSAMYFCASSEATDEQFFGPGTRLTVL.